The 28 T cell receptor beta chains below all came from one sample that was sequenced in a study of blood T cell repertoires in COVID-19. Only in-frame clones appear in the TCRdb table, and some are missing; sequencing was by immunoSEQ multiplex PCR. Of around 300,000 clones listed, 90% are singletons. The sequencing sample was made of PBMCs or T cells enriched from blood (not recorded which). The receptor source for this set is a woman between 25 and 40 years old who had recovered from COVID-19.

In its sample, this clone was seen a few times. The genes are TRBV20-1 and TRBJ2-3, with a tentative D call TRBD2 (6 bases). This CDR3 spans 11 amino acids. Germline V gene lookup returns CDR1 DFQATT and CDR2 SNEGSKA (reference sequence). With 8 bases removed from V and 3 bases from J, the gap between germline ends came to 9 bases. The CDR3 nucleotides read TGCAGTCCGGGAGCAACAGATACGCAGTATTTT. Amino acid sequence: CSPGATDTQYF.

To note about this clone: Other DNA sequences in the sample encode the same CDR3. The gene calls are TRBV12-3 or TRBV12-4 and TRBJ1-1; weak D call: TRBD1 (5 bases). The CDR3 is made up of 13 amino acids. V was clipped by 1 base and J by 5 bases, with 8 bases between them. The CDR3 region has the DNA TGTGCCAGCAGTTTAGTCGGGGGGACTGAAGCTTTCTTT. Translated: CASSLVGGTEAFF.

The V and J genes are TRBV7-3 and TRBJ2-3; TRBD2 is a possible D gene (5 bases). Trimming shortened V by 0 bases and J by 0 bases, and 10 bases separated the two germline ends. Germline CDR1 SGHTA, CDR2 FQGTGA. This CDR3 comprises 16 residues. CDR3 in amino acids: CASSLTSGGSTDTQYF. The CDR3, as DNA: TGTGCCAGCAGCTTAACGAGCGGAGGCAGCACAGATACGCAGTATTTT.

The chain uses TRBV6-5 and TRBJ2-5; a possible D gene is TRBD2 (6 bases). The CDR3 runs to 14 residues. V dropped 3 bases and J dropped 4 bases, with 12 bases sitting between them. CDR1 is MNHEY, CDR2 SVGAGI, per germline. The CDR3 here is CASSYSGDRETQYF. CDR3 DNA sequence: TGTGCCAGCAGTTATTCGGGAGACAGAGAGACCCAGTACTTC.

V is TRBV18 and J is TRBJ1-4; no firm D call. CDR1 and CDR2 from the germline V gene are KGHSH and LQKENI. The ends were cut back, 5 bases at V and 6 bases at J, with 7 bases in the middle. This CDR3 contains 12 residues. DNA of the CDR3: TGTGCCAGCTCAGGTGCAGATGAAAAACTGTTTTTT. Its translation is CASSGADEKLFF.

CDR3 loop: CASSMTGVGNQPQHF. The CDR3 coding sequence is TGTGCCAGCAGTATGACAGGGGTGGGCAATCAGCCCCAGCATTTT. V and J are TRBV28 and TRBJ1-5; 8 nucleotides agree with TRBD1. This CDR3 contains 15 residues. V shed 5 bases, J shed 2 bases, and the junction held 5 bases outside the gene matches. The germline V gene encodes CDR1 MDHEN and CDR2 SYDVKM. Complete variable domain (other parts from reference TRBV28 and TRBJ1-5): DVKVTQSSRYLVKRTGEKVFLECVQDMDHENMFWYRQDPGLGLRLIYFSYDVKMKEKGDIPEGYSVSREKKERFSLILESASTNQTSMYLCASSMTGVGNQPQHFGDGTRLSIL.

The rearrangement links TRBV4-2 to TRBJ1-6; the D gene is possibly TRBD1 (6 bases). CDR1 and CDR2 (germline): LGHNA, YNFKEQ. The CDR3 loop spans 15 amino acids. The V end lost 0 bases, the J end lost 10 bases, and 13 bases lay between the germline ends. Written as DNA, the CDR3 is TGTGCCAGCAGCCAAGACCGGTCAGGGGACTCACCCCTCCACTTT. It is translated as CASSQDRSGDSPLHF.

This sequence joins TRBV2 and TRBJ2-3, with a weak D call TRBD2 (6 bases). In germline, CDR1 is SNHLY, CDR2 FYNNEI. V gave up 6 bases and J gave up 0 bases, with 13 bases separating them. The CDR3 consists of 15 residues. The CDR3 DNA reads TGTGCCAGCAGAAGGACTACCCTTAGCACAGATACGCAGTATTTT. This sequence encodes CASRRTTLSTDTQYF.

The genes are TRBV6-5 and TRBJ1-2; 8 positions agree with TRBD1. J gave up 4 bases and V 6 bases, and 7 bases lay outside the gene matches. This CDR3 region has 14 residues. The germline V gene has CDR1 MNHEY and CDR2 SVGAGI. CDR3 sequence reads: CASRGGTGPYGYTF. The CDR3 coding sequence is TGTGCCAGCAGGGGGGGGACAGGCCCCTATGGCTACACCTTC.

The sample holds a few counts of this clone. CDR3 region: CASSQARGAGELFF. CDR3 coding DNA: TGTGCCAGCAGCCAAGCCAGGGGGGCCGGGGAGCTGTTTTTT. The V call is TRBV3-1 (or the pseudogene TRBV3-2), the J call TRBJ2-2, with D possibly matching TRBD1 (7 bases). V shed 1 base and J shed 6 bases, with 9 bases lying between them. The CDR3 contains 14 residues. Germline lookup yields CDR1 LGHDT and CDR2 YNNKEL (reference sequence).

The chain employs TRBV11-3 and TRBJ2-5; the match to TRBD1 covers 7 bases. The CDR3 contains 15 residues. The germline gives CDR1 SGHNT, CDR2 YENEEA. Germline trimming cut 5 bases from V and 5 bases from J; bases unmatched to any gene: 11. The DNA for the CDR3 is TGTGCCAGCAGCCCCGGGACAGACTTACGGGAGACCCAGTACTTC. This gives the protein CASSPGTDLRETQYF.

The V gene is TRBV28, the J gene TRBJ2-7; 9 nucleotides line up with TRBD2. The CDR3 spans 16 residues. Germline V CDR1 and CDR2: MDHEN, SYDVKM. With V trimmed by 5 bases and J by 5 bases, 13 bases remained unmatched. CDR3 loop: CASSPFSSGRHNEQYF. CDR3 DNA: TGTGCCAGCAGTCCGTTTTCCAGCGGGAGGCACAACGAGCAGTACTTC.

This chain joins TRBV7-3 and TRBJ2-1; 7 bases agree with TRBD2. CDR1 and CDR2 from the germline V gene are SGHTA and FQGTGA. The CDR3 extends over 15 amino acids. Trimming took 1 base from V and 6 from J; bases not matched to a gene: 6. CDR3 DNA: TGTGCCAGCAGCTTAATCCCGGGAGGATCCAATGAGCAGTTCTTC. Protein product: CASSLIPGGSNEQFF.

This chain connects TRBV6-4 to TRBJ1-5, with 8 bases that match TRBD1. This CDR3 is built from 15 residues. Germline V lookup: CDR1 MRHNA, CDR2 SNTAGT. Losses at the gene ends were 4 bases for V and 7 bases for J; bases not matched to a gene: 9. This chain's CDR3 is CASSVSGGAGQPQHF. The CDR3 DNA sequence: TGTGCCAGCAGTGTATCAGGGGGCGCAGGGCAGCCCCAGCATTTT.

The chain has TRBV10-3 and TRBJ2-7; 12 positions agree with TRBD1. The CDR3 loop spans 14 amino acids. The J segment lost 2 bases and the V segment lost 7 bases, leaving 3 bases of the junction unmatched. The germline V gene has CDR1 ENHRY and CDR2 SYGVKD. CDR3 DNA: TGTGCCATCAAGGGACAGGGGGCGACCTACGAGCAGTACTTC. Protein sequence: CAIKGQGATYEQYF.

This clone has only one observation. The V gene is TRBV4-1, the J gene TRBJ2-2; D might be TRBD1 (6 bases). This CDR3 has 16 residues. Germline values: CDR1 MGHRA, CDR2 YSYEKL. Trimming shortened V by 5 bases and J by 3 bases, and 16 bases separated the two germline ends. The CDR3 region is CASSYTPGADTGELFF. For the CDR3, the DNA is TGCGCCAGCAGCTACACACCAGGGGCGGACACCGGGGAGCTGTTTTTT.

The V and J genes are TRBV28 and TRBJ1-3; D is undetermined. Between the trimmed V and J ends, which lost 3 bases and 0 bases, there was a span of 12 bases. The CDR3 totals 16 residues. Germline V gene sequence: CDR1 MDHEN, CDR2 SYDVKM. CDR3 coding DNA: TGTGCCAGCAGTTTTAGAGGGATGAGCTCTGGAAACACCATATATTTT. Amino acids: CASSFRGMSSGNTIYF.

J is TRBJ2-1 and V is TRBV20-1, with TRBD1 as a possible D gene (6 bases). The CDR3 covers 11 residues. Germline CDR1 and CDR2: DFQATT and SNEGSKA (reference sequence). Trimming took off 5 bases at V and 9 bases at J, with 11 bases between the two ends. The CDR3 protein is CSASQGIEQFF. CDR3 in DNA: TGCAGTGCTTCACAGGGAATTGAGCAGTTCTTC.

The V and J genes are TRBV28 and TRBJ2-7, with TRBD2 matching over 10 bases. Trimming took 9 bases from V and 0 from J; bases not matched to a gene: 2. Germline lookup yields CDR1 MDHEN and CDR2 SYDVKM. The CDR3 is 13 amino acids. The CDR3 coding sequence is TGTGCCAGTAGCGGGAGGACCTCCTACGAGCAGTACTTC. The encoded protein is CASSGRTSYEQYF.

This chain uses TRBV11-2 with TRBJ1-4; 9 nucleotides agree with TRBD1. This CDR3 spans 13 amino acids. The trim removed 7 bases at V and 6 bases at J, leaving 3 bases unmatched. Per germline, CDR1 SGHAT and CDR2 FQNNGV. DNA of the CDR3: TGTGCCAGCACCCGGGACAGGGATGAAAAACTGTTTTTT. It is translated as CASTRDRDEKLFF.

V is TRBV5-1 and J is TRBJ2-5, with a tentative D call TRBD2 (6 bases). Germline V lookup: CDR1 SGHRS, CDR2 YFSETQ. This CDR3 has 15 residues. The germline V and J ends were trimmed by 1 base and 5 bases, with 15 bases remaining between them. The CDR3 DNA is TGCGCCAGCAGCTTGATCCCGCAGGCGGGGGAGACCCAGTACTTC. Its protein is CASSLIPQAGETQYF.

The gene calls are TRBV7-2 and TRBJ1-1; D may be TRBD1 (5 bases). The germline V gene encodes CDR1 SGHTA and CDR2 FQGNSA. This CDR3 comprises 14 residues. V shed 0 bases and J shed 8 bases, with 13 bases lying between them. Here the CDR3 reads CASSLAAGFGEAFF. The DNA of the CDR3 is TGTGCCAGCAGCTTAGCGGCAGGGTTCGGGGAAGCTTTCTTT.

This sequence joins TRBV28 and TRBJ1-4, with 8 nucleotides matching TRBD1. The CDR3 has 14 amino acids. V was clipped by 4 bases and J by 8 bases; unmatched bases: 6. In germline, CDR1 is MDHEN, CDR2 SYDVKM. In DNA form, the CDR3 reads TGTGCCAGCAGTTCCGACAGGGGTGGAGAAAAACTGTTTTTT. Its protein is CASSSDRGGEKLFF.

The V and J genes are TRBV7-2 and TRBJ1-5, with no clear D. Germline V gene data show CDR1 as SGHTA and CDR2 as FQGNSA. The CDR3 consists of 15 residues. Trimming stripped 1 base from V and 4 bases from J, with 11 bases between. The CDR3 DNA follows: TGTGCCAGCAGCTTAGTCAACAGAGCTAATCAGCCCCAGCATTTT. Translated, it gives CASSLVNRANQPQHF.

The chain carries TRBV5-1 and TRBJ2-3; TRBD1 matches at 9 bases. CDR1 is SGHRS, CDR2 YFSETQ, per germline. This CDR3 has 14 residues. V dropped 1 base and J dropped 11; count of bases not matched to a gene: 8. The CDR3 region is CASSLNTGGSRQYF. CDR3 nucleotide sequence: TGCGCCAGCAGCTTGAACACAGGGGGCTCGAGGCAGTATTTT.

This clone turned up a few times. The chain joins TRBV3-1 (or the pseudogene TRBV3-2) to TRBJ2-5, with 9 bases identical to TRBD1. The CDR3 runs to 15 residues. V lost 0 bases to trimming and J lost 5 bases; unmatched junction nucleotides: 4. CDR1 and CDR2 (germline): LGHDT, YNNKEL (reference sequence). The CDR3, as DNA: TGTGCCAGCAGCCAAGACTGGGACAGGGACGAGACCCAGTACTTC. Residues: CASSQDWDRDETQYF.

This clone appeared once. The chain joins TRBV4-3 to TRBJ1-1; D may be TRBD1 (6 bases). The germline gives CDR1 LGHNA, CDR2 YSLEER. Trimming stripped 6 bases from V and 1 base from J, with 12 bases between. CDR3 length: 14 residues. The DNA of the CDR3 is TGCGCCAGCAGAGCTACGGGACAGAACACTGAAGCTTTCTTT. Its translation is CASRATGQNTEAFF.

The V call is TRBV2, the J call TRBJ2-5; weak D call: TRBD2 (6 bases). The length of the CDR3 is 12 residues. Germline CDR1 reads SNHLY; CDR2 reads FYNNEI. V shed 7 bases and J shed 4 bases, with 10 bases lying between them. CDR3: CASKRRGETQYF. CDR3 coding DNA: TGTGCCAGCAAAAGGCGGGGAGAGACCCAGTACTTC.